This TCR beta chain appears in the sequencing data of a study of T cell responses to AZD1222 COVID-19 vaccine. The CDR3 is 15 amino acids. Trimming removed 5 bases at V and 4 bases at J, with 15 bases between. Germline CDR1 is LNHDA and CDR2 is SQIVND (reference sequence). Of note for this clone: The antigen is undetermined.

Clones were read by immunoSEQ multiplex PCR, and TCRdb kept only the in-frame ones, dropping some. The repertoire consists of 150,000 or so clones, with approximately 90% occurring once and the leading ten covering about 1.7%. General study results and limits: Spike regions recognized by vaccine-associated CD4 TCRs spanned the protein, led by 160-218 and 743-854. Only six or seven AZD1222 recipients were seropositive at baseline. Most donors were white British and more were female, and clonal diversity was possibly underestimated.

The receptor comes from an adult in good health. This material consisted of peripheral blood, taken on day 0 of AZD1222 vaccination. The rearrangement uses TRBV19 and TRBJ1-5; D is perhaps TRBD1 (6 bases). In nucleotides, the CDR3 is TGTGCCAGTAGTCAACTTCGGGGGCCGAATCAGCCCCAGCATTTT. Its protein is CASSQLRGPNQPQHF.